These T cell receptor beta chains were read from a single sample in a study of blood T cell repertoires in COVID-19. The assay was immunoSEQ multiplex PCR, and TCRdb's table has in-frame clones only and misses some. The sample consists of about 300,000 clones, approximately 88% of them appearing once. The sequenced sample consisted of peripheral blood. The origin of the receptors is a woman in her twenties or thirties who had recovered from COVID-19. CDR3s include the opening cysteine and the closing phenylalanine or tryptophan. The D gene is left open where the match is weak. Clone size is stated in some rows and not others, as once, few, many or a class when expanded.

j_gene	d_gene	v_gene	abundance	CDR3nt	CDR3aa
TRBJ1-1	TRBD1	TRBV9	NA	TGTGCCAGCAGCGTAGGACAGGGGGGTGCTGAAGCTTTCTTT	CASSVGQGGAEAFF
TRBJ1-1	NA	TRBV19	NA	TGTGCCAGTAGTATCATAACTGACGGAGATACTGAAGCTTTCTTT	CASSIITDGDTEAFF
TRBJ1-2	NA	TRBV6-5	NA	TGTGCCAGCAGTTACTCGTCGGGGGTTGGCTACACCTTC	CASSYSSGVGYTF
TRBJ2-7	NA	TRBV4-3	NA	TGCGCCAGCAGCAAGGGGATGACCTACGAGCAGTACTTC	CASSKGMTYEQYF
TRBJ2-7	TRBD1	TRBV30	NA	TGTGCCTGGAGTGTACAAGGGGGCGGCGAGCAGTACTTC	CAWSVQGGGEQYF
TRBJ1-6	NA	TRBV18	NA	TGTGCCAGCTCACCCGACTCCTCGTATAATTCACCCCTCCACTTT	CASSPDSSYNSPLHF
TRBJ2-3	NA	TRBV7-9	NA	TGTGCCAGCAGCTCCCCCCAGGGTGTTACAGATACGCAGTATTTT	CASSSPQGVTDTQYF
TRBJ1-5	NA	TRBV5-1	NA	TGCGCCAGCAGCTTGTCCGCCGGTACCGGGCCCCAGCATTTT	CASSLSAGTGPQHF
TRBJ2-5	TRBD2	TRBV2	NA	TGTGCCAGCAGCATACTAGCGGGGGCCGGGTACCAAGAGACCCAGTACTTC	CASSILAGAGYQETQYF
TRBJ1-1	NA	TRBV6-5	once	TGTGCCAGCACCTCGGAGGGGAACACTGAAGCTTTCTTT	CASTSEGNTEAFF
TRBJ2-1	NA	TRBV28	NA	TGTGCCAGCAGCTTTATACTGGCTAAGAGGGACAATGAGCAGTTCTTC	CASSFILAKRDNEQFF
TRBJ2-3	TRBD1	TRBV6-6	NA	TGTGCCAGCAGTCGCACGGGACAGGGAGTTACCTACACAGATACGCAGTATTTT	CASSRTGQGVTYTDTQYF
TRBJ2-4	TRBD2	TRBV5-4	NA	TGTGCCAGCAGCTTAAAGCGGGGGGGCCTCGATAACATTCAGTACTTC	CASSLKRGGLDNIQYF
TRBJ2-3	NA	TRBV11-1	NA	TGTGCCAGCAGCTTTGTTAGCCCCACAGATACGCAGTATTTT	CASSFVSPTDTQYF
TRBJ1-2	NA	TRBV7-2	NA	TGTGCCAGCAGCTTAGCGTGGGGCCAGTCACGGGGCTACACCTTC	CASSLAWGQSRGYTF
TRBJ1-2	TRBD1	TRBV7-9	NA	TGTGCCAGCAGCCGGGACAGGGGGCCTGGCTACACCTTC	CASSRDRGPGYTF
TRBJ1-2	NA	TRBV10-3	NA	TGTGCCATCAGTGCCGGAGCCGGGGTGAACTATGGCTACACCTTC	CAISAGAGVNYGYTF
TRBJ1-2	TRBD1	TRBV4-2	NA	TGTGCCAGCAGCCAAGGACAGGGCCTCTTACATGATGGCTACACCTTC	CASSQGQGLLHDGYTF
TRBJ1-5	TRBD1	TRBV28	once	TGTGCCAGCAGAGAAACAGGGGGCGGCCAGCCCCAGCATTTT	CASRETGGGQPQHF
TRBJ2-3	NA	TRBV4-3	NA	TGCGCCAGCAGCCAAGGGCCAAGCGAGGGGGTCACAGATACGCAGTATTTT	CASSQGPSEGVTDTQYF
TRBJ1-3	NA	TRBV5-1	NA	TGCGCCAGCAGCCTGCAGGGGACACGCTCTGGAAACACCATATATTTT	CASSLQGTRSGNTIYF
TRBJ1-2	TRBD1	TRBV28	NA	TGTGCCAGCAGTTCCTCGGGACAGGCCTATGGCTACACCTTC	CASSSSGQAYGYTF
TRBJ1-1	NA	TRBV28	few	TGTGCCAGCAGTTTAAGGGGGAACACTGAAGCTTTCTTT	CASSLRGNTEAFF
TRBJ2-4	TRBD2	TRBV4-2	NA	TGTGCCAGCAGCCTCTCGAAGTCGGCTAGCGGGGGGGTAGCCAAAAACATTCAGTACTTC	CASSLSKSASGGVAKNIQYF
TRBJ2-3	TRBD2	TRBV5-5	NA	TGTGCCAGCAGCTTGATCGGCGGGGGTAGCACAGATACGCAGTATTTT	CASSLIGGGSTDTQYF
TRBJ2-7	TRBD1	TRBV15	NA	TGTGCCACCAGCAGAGATCCAGGGGGACAGGGGATCTTCTACGAGCAGTACTTC	CATSRDPGGQGIFYEQYF
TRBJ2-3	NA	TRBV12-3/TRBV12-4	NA	TGTGCCACCCACACAGATACGCAGTATTTT	CATHTDTQYF
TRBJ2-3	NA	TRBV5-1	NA	TGCGCCACCAGGGGTACAGGGACAGATACGCAGTATTTT	CATRGTGTDTQYF
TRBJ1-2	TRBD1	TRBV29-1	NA	TGCAGCGTAGCCCGGGACAGATCATACTATGGCTACACCTTC	CSVARDRSYYGYTF
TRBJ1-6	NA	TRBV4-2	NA	TGTGCCAGCAGCCAAGATAGGGGGGGTTTGAATTCACCCCTCCACTTT	CASSQDRGGLNSPLHF
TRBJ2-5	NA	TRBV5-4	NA	TGTGCCAGCAGCCCGGGATCAGTCGACGAGACCCAGTACTTC	CASSPGSVDETQYF
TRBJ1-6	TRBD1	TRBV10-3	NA	TGTGCCATCAGTGAGCCGGGACAGGGGGTACTTTCACCCCTCCACTTT	CAISEPGQGVLSPLHF
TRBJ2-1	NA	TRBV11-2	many	TGTGCCAGCAGCTATGGGACACAGCGGAATGAGCAGTTCTTC	CASSYGTQRNEQFF
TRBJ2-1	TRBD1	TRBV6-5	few	TGTGCCAGCAGTCCCGGGACAGGGACCAATGAGCAGTTCTTC	CASSPGTGTNEQFF
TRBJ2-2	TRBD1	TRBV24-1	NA	TGTGCCACCAGTGATGTTAGGCAGGGGGCCGGGGAGCTGTTTTTT	CATSDVRQGAGELFF
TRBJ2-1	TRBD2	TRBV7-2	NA	TGTGCCAGCAGCGACACTAGCGGGGGGAAGTCCTACAATGAGCAGTTCTTC	CASSDTSGGKSYNEQFF
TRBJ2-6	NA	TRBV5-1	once	TGCGCCAGCAGCCAGGGGAGCTCTGGGGCCAACGTCCTGACTTTC	CASSQGSSGANVLTF
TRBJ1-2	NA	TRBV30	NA	TGTGCCTGGAGTCTCCCCTATGGCTACACCTTC	CAWSLPYGYTF
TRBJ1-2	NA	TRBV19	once	TGTGCCAGTACCCGAAGCCATCCTAACTATGGCTACACCTTC	CASTRSHPNYGYTF
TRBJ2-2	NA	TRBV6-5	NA	TGTGCCAGCGTCAGGGCGAACACCGGGGAGCTGTTTTTT	CASVRANTGELFF
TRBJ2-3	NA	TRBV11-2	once	TGTGCCAGCAGCTTAGATCGGTCCACGGCAGATACGCAGTATTTT	CASSLDRSTADTQYF
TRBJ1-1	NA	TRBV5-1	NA	TGCGCCAGCAGCGTCGACAGGAACACTGAAGCTTTCTTT	CASSVDRNTEAFF
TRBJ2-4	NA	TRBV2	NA	TGTGCCAGCAGTGCGGACAACCAGCTTAGCAAGTACTTC	CASSADNQLSKYF
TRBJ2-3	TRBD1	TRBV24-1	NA	TGTGCCACCAGTGAGTACCGGGACAGCCTTACAGATACGCAGTATTTT	CATSEYRDSLTDTQYF
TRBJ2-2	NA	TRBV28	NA	TGTGCCACCAGGAGAGCTAACACCGGGGAGCTGTTTTTT	CATRRANTGELFF
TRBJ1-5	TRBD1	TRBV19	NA	TGTGCCAGTAGTAAGGGACAGGGTTATCAGCCCCAGCATTTT	CASSKGQGYQPQHF
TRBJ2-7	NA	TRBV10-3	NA	TGTGCCATCAGCCCGCGAGTATTGTACGAGCAGTACTTC	CAISPRVLYEQYF
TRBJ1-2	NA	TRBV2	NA	TGTGCCAGCAGTGCAGGGGTCGTTGGCTACACCTTC	CASSAGVVGYTF
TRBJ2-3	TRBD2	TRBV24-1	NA	TGTGCCACCAGTGATAAAACCCGGGACTACACAGATACGCAGTATTTT	CATSDKTRDYTDTQYF
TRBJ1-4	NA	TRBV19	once	TGTGCCAGTAATCAGTGGGGCGCAACTAATGAAAAACTGTTTTTT	CASNQWGATNEKLFF
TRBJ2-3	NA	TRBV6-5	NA	TGTGCCAGCAGGCGACAGGTCCCCACAGATACGCAGTATTTT	CASRRQVPTDTQYF
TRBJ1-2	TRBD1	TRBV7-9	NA	TGTGCCAGCAGCCTTCTCCCGGGACAGGGGACAGGCTACACCTTC	CASSLLPGQGTGYTF
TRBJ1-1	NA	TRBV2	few	TGTGCCAGCAGTCCGGTTAGGACAGAGAACACTGAAGCTTTCTTT	CASSPVRTENTEAFF
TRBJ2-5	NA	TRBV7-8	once	TGTGCCAGCACCCCAGGCCGAGAGACCCAGTACTTC	CASTPGRETQYF